A selection of T cell receptor beta chains follows, all from one sample in a study of OX40 agonist ivuxolimab in advanced cancers. The method was immunoSEQ multiplex PCR; TCRdb's version includes in-frame clones alone and lacks a portion of them. The sample holds roughly 73,000 clones, around 82% seen once. The sample consisted of CD4+ or CD8+ T cells sorted from blood, taken in a trial of the OX40 agonist ivuxolimab. These receptors all come from an adult with an advanced solid tumor such as melanoma, head and neck, liver or kidney cancer. Each CDR3 is given with its conserved first and last residue. Rows may omit the clone size; those that give it use once, few, many or a size class.

clone_size: .
v_call: TRBV7-2
cdr3_length: 14
cdr3_aa: CASSRDRGSYEQYF

clone_size: once
v_call: TRBV7-2
cdr3_length: 15
cdr3_aa: CASSLRVAAGNTIYF

clone_size: once
v_call: TRBV18
cdr3_length: 14
cdr3_aa: CASSDTGAGTEAFF

clone_size: .
v_call: TRBV6-5
cdr3_length: 14
cdr3_aa: CASSYKGGNTEAFF

clone_size: .
v_call: TRBV30
cdr3_length: 14
cdr3_aa: CAWARGGIRSPLHF

clone_size: few
v_call: TRBV11-1
cdr3_length: 13
cdr3_aa: CASSLGQKFEAFF

clone_size: few
v_call: TRBV6-5
cdr3_length: 15
cdr3_aa: CASTWGSGDNSPLHF

clone_size: .
v_call: TRBV30
cdr3_length: 11
cdr3_aa: CAWSEGFEAFF

clone_size: .
v_call: TRBV7-2
cdr3_length: 15
cdr3_aa: CASSLTRDQYNEQFF

clone_size: .
v_call: TRBV7-2
cdr3_length: 13
cdr3_aa: CASSSSRNTEAFF

clone_size: .
v_call: TRBV21-1
cdr3_length: 15
cdr3_aa: CASSKGDRSTDTQYF

clone_size: .
v_call: TRBV7-8
cdr3_length: 14
cdr3_aa: CASSVTGGNTEAFF